This T cell receptor (beta chain) was retrieved from a study of cytomegalovirus exposure and HLA in healthy donors. About the research overall: The roughly 120 validation repertoires matched the roughly 700 first-cohort repertoires in platform, a later analysis reported.

Remarks on this clone: The target antigen is unknown. A junction end diverges from the germline sequence, so it may reflect a read error.

Study-level findings and limits: Some TCR beta chains (164 of them) were listed as cytomegalovirus-associated.

TCRdb keeps only in-frame clones here, not all; method: immunoSEQ multiplex PCR. The sample records some 84,000 clones, roughly 91% being singletons. This TCR was sampled from a man aged 25-40 years in good health and CMV-seronegative. Sequencing input: PBMCs.

DNA of the CDR3: TGTGCCAGTAGCGCTACGGGACAGGAGTTTTTT. This encodes CASSATGQEFF. The chain joins TRBV19 to TRBJ1-1, with TRBD1 identical over 8 bases. This CDR3 has 11 residues. CDR1 and CDR2 (germline): LNHDA, SQIVND (reference sequence).